A selection of T cell receptor beta chains follows, all from one sample in a study of beta chain features in type 1 diabetes. TCRdb's table, derived via immunoSEQ multiplex PCR, lists solely in-frame clones and lacks some. The sample includes hundreds of thousands of clones, roughly an eighth of them seen just once. The sequenced sample consisted of naive CD4+ T cells from blood. The receptors derive from a man younger than 30 with type 1 diabetes. Both conserved end residues are part of each CDR3. The D gene is left open where the match is weak. Clone size is stated in some rows and not others, as once, few, many or a class when expanded.

J gene | clone size | D gene | V gene | CDR3 DNA | CDR3 protein
TRBJ1-1 | NA | TRBD1 | TRBV29-1 | TGCAGCGTTCATGGACAGGGGACGAACACTGAAGCTTTCTTT | CSVHGQGTNTEAFF
TRBJ2-3 | NA | TRBD2 | TRBV4-3 | TGCGCCAGCAGCCAAGCAATAGCGGGGCCCACAGATACGCAGTATTTT | CASSQAIAGPTDTQYF
TRBJ2-5 | few | TRBD2 | TRBV28 | TGTGCCAGCAGTCCGGTCGGTAGCGGGGGGCGGGAGACCCAGTACTTC | CASSPVGSGGRETQYF
TRBJ2-7 | few | NA | TRBV11-2 | TGTGCCAGCAGGGCAATTAGCTCCTACGAGCAGTACTTC | CASRAISSYEQYF
TRBJ2-7 | few | NA | TRBV5-1 | TGCGCCAGCAGCTTGGCGCCAGGGGTATCCTACGAGCAGTACTTC | CASSLAPGVSYEQYF
TRBJ2-1 | NA | TRBD2 | TRBV7-9 | TGTGCCAGCAGCCCACTAGCGTTGAGCTCCTACAATGAGCAGTTCTTC | CASSPLALSSYNEQFF
TRBJ2-3 | NA | NA | TRBV2 | TGTGCCAGCACACAGGGTCTTACAGATACGCAGTATTTT | CASTQGLTDTQYF
TRBJ2-3 | NA | NA | TRBV6-5 | TGTGCCAGCAGTCACTTAGGAGGGAGCACAGATACGCAGTATTTT | CASSHLGGSTDTQYF
TRBJ2-1 | few | NA | TRBV5-1 | TGCGCCAGCAGCCAACAAGGAGGGGCAAATGAGCAGTTCTTC | CASSQQGGANEQFF
TRBJ2-1 | NA | NA | TRBV7-6 | TGTGCCAGCAGCTTAGGGCGGAATGAGCAGTTCTTC | CASSLGRNEQFF
TRBJ2-2 | few | NA | TRBV7-9 | TGTGCCAGCAGCTTTCCGGCCGGGGAGCTGTTTTTT | CASSFPAGELFF
TRBJ2-2 | few | NA | TRBV29-1 | TGCAGCGTTGCTTTTCCGCTGACCGGGGAGCTGTTTTTT | CSVAFPLTGELFF
TRBJ2-5 | few | NA | TRBV5-6 | TGTGCCAGCAGTTTCAGACAGCCTAATTACCAAGAGACCCAGTACTTC | CASSFRQPNYQETQYF
TRBJ2-7 | NA | TRBD2 | TRBV7-2 | TGTGCCAGCAGCTCCCCTAGCGGGGGGGATTCCTACGAGCAGTACTTC | CASSSPSGGDSYEQYF
TRBJ2-5 | NA | TRBD2 | TRBV7-2 | TGTGCCAGCAGCCTACTAGCGGCCCGGCAGACCCAGTACTTC | CASSLLAARQTQYF
TRBJ1-6 | few | NA | TRBV5-4 | TGTGCCAGCAGCTTGGACAATTCACCCCTCCACTTT | CASSLDNSPLHF
TRBJ1-5 | few | NA | TRBV7-2 | TGTGCCAGCAGCTACCCCTATAGCAATCAGCCCCAGCATTTT | CASSYPYSNQPQHF
TRBJ1-1 | NA | TRBD1 | TRBV7-2 | TGTGCCAGCAGCATCCAGGGGGGGTTCATGAACACTGAAGCTTTCTTT | CASSIQGGFMNTEAFF
TRBJ2-3 | few | TRBD2 | TRBV7-9 | TGTGCCAGCAGCATCGGGACTAGCGGCCCCGCGCAGTATTTT | CASSIGTSGPAQYF
TRBJ2-5 | few | NA | TRBV7-6 | TGTGCCAGCAGCGATAAGGGCCCGGACGGGGAGACCCAGTACTTC | CASSDKGPDGETQYF
TRBJ2-1 | NA | NA | TRBV11-2 | TGTGCCACGCGGACGGGATACAATGAGCAGTTCTTC | CATRTGYNEQFF
TRBJ2-1 | NA | TRBD2 | TRBV30 | TGTGCCTGGAGTGGACCAGGGCTTAGCGGGAGTAGCTCCTACAATGAGCAGTTCTTC | CAWSGPGLSGSSSYNEQFF
TRBJ1-5 | NA | NA | TRBV2 | TGTGCCAGCAGCCAAACCGACAGCGAGCCCCAGCATTTT | CASSQTDSEPQHF
TRBJ2-3 | NA | NA | TRBV30 | TGTGCCTGGAGAAGTAGGGGCGCGCAGTATTTT | CAWRSRGAQYF
TRBJ1-1 | few | NA | TRBV30 | TGTGCCTGGAGTCTTGGCGGGGATTCTTTCTTT | CAWSLGGDSFF
TRBJ1-5 | NA | NA | TRBV11-2 | TGTGCCAGCAGCCGGGTGGGAGGGCCCCAGCATTTT | CASSRVGGPQHF